The 10 T cell receptor beta chains given below trace back to one sample, sequenced in a study of T cell responses to AZD1222 COVID-19 vaccine (dated by TCRdb to about 2021). The label giving this sample's time point can be read as: about 28 days (+/-7) after the second vaccine dose. Libraries came from the immunoSEQ multiplex PCR assay. TCRdb stores this immuneACCESS table with in-frame sequences only. Part of the clones is absent; in the studies checked, under half of the shortfall reflects unresolved V genes, and no reason is known for the rest. This sample lists tens of thousands of clones; approximately 90% were detected once. The ten largest clones capture more than 7.5% of the sample. Sample: peripheral blood, taken 28 days after the second AZD1222 dose. All receptors come from an adult who received the AZD1222 COVID-19 vaccine.

The chain links TRBV19 to TRBJ1-5; a possible D gene is TRBD1 (5 bases). The V and J ends lost 7 bases and 1 base respectively, with 14 bases between them. The germline CDR1 and CDR2 sequences are LNHDA and SQIVND (reference sequence). The CDR3 consists of 15 residues. CDR3 region: CASNKAGFSNQPQHF. The DNA for the CDR3 is TGTGCCAGTAACAAGGCAGGGTTCAGCAATCAGCCCCAGCATTTT.

In this sample, this clone turned up once. V is TRBV28 and J is TRBJ1-2; D not resolved. The V gene lost 3 bases and the J gene lost 8 bases, with 13 bases spanning the gap. The CDR3 consists of 13 residues. Per germline, CDR1 MDHEN and CDR2 SYDVKM. The CDR3 reads CASSFDGDQGYTF. CDR3 DNA: TGTGCCAGCAGTTTCGATGGGGATCAGGGCTACACCTTC.

V is TRBV5-1 and J is TRBJ1-5, with TRBD1 as a possible D gene (6 bases). In germline, CDR1 is SGHRS, CDR2 YFSETQ. The CDR3 loop spans 15 amino acids. Trimming took 1 base from V and 5 from J, leaving 13 bases between them. CDR3 bases: TGCGCCAGCAGCTTGAATGGGGGCGAATATCAGCCCCAGCATTTT. This encodes CASSLNGGEYQPQHF.

The chain is built from TRBV9 and TRBJ2-2, with D possibly called TRBD1 or TRBD2 (5 bases each). Per the germline V gene, CDR1 is SGDLS and CDR2 is YYNGEE. V was shortened by 3 bases and J by 7 bases, with 16 bases between the two germline ends. There are 15 residues in the CDR3. The CDR3 protein is CASSGGTNPVGELFF. The CDR3 bases are TGTGCCAGCAGCGGAGGGACGAACCCTGTCGGGGAGCTGTTTTTT.

The chain joins TRBV7-6 to TRBJ1-2; D gene uncertain. The CDR3 length is 12 residues. V was shortened by 4 bases and J by 4 bases, with 7 bases between the two germline ends. Germline V gives CDR1 SGHVS, CDR2 FNYEAQ. CDR3 DNA: TGTGCCAGCAGCTCGGACGGCTATGGCTACACCTTC. Protein sequence: CASSSDGYGYTF.

The rearrangement uses TRBV5-1 and TRBJ2-3; 7 bases match TRBD1. V shed 0 bases, J shed 6 bases, and the junction held 4 bases outside the gene matches. CDR1 and CDR2 (germline): SGHRS, YFSETQ. The CDR3 is 14 residues long. CDR3 sequence reads: CASSLGGTADTQYF. CDR3 sequence (DNA): TGCGCCAGCAGCTTGGGGGGGACAGCCGATACGCAGTATTTT.

This chain uses TRBV5-1 with TRBJ2-7; D might be TRBD1 or TRBD2, each matching 7 bases. Germline CDR1 reads SGHRS; CDR2 reads YFSETQ. V shed 4 bases and J shed 3 bases, with 17 bases lying between them. This CDR3 has 15 amino acids. CDR3 protein: CASSLTAGGGYEQYF. DNA for the CDR3: TGCGCCAGCAGCCTGACCGCAGGGGGGGGCTACGAGCAGTACTTC.

This chain connects TRBV24-1 to TRBJ2-3; a weak D match, TRBD2 (6 bases). There are 13 residues in the CDR3. V gave up 5 bases and J gave up 5 bases, with 10 bases separating them. CDR1 is KGHDR, CDR2 SFDVKD, per germline. The DNA of the CDR3 is TGTGCCACCAGTGGAGGGACTGGAGATACGCAGTATTTT. Translation gives CATSGGTGDTQYF.

The chain is built from TRBV10-3 and TRBJ2-2; D could derive from TRBD1 or TRBD2 (5 bases each). Germline lookup yields CDR1 ENHRY and CDR2 SYGVKD. With 6 bases removed from V and 7 bases from J, the gap between germline ends came to 18 bases. This CDR3 has 15 residues. The CDR3 spells CAIRGVGPMNGELFF. The CDR3 DNA follows: TGTGCCATCAGGGGGGTAGGGCCTATGAACGGGGAGCTGTTTTTT.

The chain joins TRBV7-2 to TRBJ2-2; TRBD2 matches 12 bases. Germline V gene sequence: CDR1 SGHTA, CDR2 FQGNSA. The CDR3 runs to 17 residues. J lost 7 bases, V lost 2 bases, and 8 bases had no gene match. The CDR3 loop reads CASSLLAGGPSFGELFF. In DNA form, the CDR3 reads TGTGCCAGCAGCTTACTAGCGGGAGGGCCGAGTTTCGGGGAGCTGTTTTTT.